This T cell receptor beta chain is drawn from a study of cytomegalovirus exposure and HLA in healthy donors. The study, taken as a whole, reports: Among CMV-associated TCR beta chains, most appeared HLA-restricted in a later analysis.

A multiplex PCR was run with 60 Vbeta primers and 13 Jbeta primers. Measured with immunoSEQ multiplex PCR; TCRdb has only the in-frame clones, and not every one. Of tens of thousands of clones detected, over 60% appear once; the ten largest clones hold about 3%. The germline gives CDR1 LNHDA, CDR2 SQIVND (reference sequence). CDR3 length equals 12 residues. Trimming took off 3 bases at V and 4 bases at J, with 6 bases between the two ends. To note about this clone: The antigen remains undetermined.

This clonotype was sampled from a woman aged 40 to 50 in good health and CMV-seropositive. The sample consisted of PBMCs. The V gene is TRBV19, the J gene TRBJ1-2; the D is unclear. CDR3 sequence reads: CASSMPVYGYTF. CDR3 DNA sequence: TGTGCCAGTAGTATGCCGGTCTATGGCTACACCTTC.